This T cell receptor beta chain emerged from a study of T cells after yellow fever vaccination. This clonotype was seen a handful of times. 5'RACE template switching generated TCR cDNA, adding a universal primer site and UMIs. TCRdb independently ran MiXCR on the 5' RACE reads; one entry per CDR3 protein. The sample contains just under 600,000 distinct CDR3 sequences, roughly 14% of which appear only once. The CDR3 extends over 16 amino acids. Germline lookup yields CDR1 SEHNR and CDR2 FQNEAQ (reference sequence). Germline trimming cut 8 bases from V and 0 bases from J; bases unmatched to any gene: 9.

The TCR sequence derives from a man between 25 and 39 years old who received the YFV17D yellow fever vaccine. The chain links TRBV7-9 to TRBJ2-5; 10 positions match TRBD2. This material consisted of PBMCs, taken on the day of the yellow fever booster vaccination. This CDR3 reads CASGGLAEPHQETQYF. DNA of the CDR3: TGTGCCAGCGGTGGACTAGCGGAGCCCCACCAAGAGACCCAGTACTTC.